Given below is one TCR beta chain in context. As yet, its antigen is unknown. This sample was included in a study of shared clonotypes between healthy human individuals. Overall study results and limits: Represented diversity, genetic and exposure-history alike, was limited by few donors. Naive subsets tended to show greater estimated richness than memory subsets. Clonotypes shared by all four sorted-subset donors had higher generation probabilities than non-shared clonotypes.

CD45RO-negative cells were positively selected for CCR7, leaving out terminally differentiated effector memory CD45RA+ cells. There are 13 residues in the CDR3. Per the germline V gene, CDR1 is MNHEY and CDR2 is SMNVEV (reference sequence). V was shortened by 4 bases and J by 7 bases, with 14 bases between the two germline ends. Original analysis: Filtering differed since immunoSEQ provided only junctions, with no quality scores. Method: immunoSEQ multiplex PCR; TCRdb's copy keeps in-frame clones and lacks some. V and J calls and clone size come straight from that table; D and trimming were deduced from the DNA. The repertoire has about 680,000 clones, about 91% of them found once; the top ten carry about 24%.

The sample taken for sequencing was naive CD8+ T cells sorted from blood. The source of this sequence is a young man in good health. The chain recombines TRBV27 with TRBJ2-7; a possible D gene is TRBD2 (5 bases). CDR3 region: CASSWKGSGEQYF. CDR3 nucleotides: TGTGCCAGCAGTTGGAAGGGATCGGGAGAGCAGTACTTC.